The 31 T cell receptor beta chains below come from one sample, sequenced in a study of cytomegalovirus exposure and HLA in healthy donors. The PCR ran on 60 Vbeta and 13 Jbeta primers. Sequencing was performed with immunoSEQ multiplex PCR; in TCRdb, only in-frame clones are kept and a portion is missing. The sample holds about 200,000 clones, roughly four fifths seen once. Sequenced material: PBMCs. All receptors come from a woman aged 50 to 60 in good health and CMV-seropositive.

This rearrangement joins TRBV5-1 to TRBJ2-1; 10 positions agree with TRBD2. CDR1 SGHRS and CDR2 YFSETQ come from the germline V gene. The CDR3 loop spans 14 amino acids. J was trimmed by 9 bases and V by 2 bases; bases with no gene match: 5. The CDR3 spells CASSLAGGTGEQFF. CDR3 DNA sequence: TGCGCCAGCAGCTTAGCGGGAGGGACAGGTGAGCAGTTCTTC.

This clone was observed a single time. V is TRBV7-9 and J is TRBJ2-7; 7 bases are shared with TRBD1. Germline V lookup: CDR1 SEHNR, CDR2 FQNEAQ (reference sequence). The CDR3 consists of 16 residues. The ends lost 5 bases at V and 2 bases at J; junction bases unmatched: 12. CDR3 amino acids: CASSLATGYGTYEQYF. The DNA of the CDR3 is TGTGCCAGCAGCCTCGCGACAGGGTACGGGACCTACGAGCAGTACTTC.

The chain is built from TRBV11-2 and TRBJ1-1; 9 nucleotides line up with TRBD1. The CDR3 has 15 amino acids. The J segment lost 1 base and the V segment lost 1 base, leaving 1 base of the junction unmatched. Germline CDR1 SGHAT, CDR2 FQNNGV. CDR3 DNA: TGTGCCAGCAGCTTAGGGGGACAGGGGAACACTGAAGCTTTCTTT. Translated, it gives CASSLGGQGNTEAFF.

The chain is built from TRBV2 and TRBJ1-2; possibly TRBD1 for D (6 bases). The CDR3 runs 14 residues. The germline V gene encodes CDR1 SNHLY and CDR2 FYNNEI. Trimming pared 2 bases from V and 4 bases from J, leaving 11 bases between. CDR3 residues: CASSEIGGAYGYTF. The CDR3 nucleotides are TGTGCCAGCAGTGAAATAGGGGGGGCCTATGGCTACACCTTC.

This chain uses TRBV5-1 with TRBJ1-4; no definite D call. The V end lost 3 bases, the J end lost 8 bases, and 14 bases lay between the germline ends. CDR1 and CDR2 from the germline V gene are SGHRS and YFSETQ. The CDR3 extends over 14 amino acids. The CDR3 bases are TGCGCCAGCAGCTCAGGCGAAGGATCCGAAAAACTGTTTTTT. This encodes CASSSGEGSEKLFF.

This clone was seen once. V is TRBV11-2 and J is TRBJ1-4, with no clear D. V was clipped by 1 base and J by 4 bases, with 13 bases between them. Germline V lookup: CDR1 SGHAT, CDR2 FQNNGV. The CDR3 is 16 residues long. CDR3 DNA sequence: TGTGCCAGCAGCTTAGGTATCCCAGGTGTTAATGAAAAACTGTTTTTT. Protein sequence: CASSLGIPGVNEKLFF.

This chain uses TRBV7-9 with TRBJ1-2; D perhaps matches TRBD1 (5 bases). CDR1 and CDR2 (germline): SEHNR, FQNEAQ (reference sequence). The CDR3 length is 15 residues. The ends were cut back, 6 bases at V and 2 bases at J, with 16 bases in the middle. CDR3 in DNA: TGTGCCAGCAGTCGTATTACAGGAACCAACTATGGCTACACCTTC. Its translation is CASSRITGTNYGYTF.

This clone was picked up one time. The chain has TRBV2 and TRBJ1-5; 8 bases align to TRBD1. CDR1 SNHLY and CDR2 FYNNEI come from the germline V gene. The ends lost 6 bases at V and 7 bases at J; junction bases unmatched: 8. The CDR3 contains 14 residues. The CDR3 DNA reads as TGTGCCAGCAGCTCCGGACAGGGAGGACAGCCCCAGCATTTT. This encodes CASSSGQGGQPQHF.

The CDR3 DNA is TGTGCCAGCAGCTTACGGCGGGGGGCAGGCGAGCAGTACTTC. It codes for CASSLRRGAGEQYF. The chain uses TRBV13 and TRBJ2-7, with 8 bases aligning to TRBD2. V lost 2 bases, J lost 6 bases, and 6 bases stayed unmatched. The CDR3 runs to 14 residues. Germline CDR1 PRHDT, CDR2 FYEKMQ (reference sequence).

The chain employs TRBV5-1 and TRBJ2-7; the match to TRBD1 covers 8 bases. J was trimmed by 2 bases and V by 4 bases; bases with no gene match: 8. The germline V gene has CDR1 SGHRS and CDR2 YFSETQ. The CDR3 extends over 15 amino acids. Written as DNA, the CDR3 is TGCGCCAGCAGCGAGTGGGACAGGTCCACCTACGAGCAGTACTTC. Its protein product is CASSEWDRSTYEQYF.

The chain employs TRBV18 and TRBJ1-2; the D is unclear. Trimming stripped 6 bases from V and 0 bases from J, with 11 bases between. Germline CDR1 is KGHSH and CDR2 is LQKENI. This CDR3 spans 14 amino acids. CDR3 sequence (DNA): TGTGCCAGCTCCCCAGCGTCATCTAACTATGGCTACACCTTC. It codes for CASSPASSNYGYTF.

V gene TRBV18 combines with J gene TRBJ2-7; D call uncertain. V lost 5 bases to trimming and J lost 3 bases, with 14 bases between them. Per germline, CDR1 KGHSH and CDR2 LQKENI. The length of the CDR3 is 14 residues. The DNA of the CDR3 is TGTGCCAGCTCAAATGGTCGGCGGTTCTACGAGCAGTACTTC. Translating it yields CASSNGRRFYEQYF.

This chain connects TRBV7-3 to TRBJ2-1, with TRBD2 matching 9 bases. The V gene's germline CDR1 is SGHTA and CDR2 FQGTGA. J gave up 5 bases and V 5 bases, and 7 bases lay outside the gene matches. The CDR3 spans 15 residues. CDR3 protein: CASSLSGSYNNEQFF. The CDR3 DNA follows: TGTGCCAGCAGCCTTAGCGGGAGCTACAACAATGAGCAGTTCTTC.

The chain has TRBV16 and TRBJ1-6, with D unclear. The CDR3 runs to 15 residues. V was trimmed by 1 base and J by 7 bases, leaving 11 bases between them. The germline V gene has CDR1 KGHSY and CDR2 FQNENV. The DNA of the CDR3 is TGTGCCAGCAGCCAATATCAGGCCCTGAATTCACCCCTCCACTTT. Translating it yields CASSQYQALNSPLHF. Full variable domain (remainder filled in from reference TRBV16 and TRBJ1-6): GEEVAQTPKHLVRGEGQKAKLYCAPIKGHSYVFWYQQVLKNEFKFLISFQNENVFDETGMPKERFSAKCLPNSPCSLEIQATKLEDSAVYFCASSQYQALNSPLHFGNGTRLTVT.

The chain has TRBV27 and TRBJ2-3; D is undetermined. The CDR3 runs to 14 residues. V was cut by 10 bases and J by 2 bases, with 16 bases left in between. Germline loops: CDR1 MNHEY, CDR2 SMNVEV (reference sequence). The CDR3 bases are TGTGCCACCCCACCTCAGATCGACACAGATACGCAGTATTTT. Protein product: CATPPQIDTDTQYF.

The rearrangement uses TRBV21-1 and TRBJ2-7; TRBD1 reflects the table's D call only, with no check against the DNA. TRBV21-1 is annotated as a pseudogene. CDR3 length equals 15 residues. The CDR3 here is CASSKGQGEDYEQYF. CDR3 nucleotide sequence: TGTGCCAGCAGCAAAGGACAGGGGGAAGATTACGAGCAGTACTTC.

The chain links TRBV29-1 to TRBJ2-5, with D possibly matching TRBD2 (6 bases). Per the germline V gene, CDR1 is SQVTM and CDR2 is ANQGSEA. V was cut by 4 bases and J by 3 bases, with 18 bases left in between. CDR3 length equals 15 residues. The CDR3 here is CSVGFISGGEETQYF. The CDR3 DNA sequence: TGCAGCGTTGGGTTTATCAGCGGAGGGGAAGAGACCCAGTACTTC.

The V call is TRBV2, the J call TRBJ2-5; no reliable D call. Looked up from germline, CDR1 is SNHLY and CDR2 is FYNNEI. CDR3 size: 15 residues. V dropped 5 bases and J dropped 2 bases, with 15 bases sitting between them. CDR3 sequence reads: CASSHSQSLQETQYF. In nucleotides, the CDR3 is TGTGCCAGCAGTCACAGCCAAAGTTTACAAGAGACCCAGTACTTC.

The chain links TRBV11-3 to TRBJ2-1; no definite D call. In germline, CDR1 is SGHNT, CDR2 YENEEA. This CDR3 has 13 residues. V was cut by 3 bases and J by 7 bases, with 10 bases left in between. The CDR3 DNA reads TGTGCCAGCAGCTTGAGTAGTTCTAATGAGCAGTTCTTC. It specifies CASSLSSSNEQFF.

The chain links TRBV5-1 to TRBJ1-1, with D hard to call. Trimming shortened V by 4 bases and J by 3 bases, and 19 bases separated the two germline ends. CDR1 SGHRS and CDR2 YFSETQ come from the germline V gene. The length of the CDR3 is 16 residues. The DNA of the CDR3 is TGCGCCAGCAGCCCCGAGCGGAAGGGTCCGGACACTGAAGCTTTCTTT. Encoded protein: CASSPERKGPDTEAFF.

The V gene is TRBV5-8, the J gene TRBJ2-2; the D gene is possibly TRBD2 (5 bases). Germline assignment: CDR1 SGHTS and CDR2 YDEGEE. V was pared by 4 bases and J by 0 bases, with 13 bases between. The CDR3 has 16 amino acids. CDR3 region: CASSVGELSNTGELFF. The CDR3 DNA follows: TGTGCCAGCAGCGTGGGAGAGTTATCGAACACCGGGGAGCTGTTTTTT.

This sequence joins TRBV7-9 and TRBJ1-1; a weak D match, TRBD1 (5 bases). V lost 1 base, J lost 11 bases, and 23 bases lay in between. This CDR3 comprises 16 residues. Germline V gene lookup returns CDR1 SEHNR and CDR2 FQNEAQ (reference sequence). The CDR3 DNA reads TGTGCCAGCAGCTTAGGCTCCCCCGGTGACGGGAGGGGCGCTTTCTTT. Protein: CASSLGSPGDGRGAFF. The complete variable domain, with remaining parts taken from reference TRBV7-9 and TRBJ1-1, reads DTGVSQNPRHKITKRGQNVTFRCDPISEHNRLYWYRQTLGQGPEFLTYFQNEAQLEKSRLLSDRFSAERPKGSFSTLEIQRTEQGDSAMYLCASSLGSPGDGRGAFFGQGTRLTVV.

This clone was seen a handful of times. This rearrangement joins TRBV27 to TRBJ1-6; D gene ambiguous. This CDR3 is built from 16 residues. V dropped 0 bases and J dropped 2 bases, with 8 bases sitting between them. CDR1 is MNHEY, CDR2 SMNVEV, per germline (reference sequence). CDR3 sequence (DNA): TGTGCCAGCAGTTTATCGGCGGGAGCCTATAATTCACCCCTCCACTTT. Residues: CASSLSAGAYNSPLHF.

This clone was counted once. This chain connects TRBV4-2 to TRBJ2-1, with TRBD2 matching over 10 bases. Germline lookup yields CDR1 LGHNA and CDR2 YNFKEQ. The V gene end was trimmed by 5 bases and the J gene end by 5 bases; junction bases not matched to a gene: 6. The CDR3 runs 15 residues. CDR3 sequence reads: CASSTSSGSDNEQFF. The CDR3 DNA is TGTGCCAGCAGCACGTCTAGCGGGAGCGACAATGAGCAGTTCTTC.

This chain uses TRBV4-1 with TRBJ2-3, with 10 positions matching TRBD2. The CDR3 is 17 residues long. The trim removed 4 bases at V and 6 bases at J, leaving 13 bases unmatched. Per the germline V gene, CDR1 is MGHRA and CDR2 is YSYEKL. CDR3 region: CASSRILSSGGADTQYF. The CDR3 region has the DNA TGCGCCAGCAGCCGAATCCTCTCTAGCGGGGGTGCCGATACGCAGTATTTT.

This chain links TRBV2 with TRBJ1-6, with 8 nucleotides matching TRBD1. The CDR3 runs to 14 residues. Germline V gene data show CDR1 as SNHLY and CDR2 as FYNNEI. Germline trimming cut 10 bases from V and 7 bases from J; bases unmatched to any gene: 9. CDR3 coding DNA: TGTGCCACCCGAAACAGGGGGAAGAATTCACCCCTCCACTTT. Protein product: CATRNRGKNSPLHF.

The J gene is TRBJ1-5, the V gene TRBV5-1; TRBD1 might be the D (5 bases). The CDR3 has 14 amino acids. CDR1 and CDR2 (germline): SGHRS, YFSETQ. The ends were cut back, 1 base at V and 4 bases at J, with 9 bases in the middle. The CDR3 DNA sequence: TGCGCCAGCAGCTTGCAGGGCGGAAATCAGCCCCAGCATTTT. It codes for CASSLQGGNQPQHF.

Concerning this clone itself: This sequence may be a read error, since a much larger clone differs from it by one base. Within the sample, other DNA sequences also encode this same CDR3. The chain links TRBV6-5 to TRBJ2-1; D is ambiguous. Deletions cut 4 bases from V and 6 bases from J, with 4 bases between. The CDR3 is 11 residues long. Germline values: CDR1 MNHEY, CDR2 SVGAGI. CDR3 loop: CASSLLNEQFF. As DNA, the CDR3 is TGTGCCAGCAGTTTACTCAATGAGCAGTTCTTC.

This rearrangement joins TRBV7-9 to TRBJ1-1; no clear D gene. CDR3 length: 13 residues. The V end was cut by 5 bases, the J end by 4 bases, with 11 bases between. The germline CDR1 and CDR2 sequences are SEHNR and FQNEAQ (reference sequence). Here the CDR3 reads CASSDRGSTEAFF. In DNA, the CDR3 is TGTGCCAGCAGCGACCGCGGGAGCACTGAAGCTTTCTTT.

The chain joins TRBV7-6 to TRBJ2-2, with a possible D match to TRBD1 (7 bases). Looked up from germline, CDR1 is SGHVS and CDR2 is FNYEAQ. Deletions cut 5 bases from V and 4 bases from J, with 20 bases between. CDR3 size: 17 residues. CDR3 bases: TGTGCCAGCAGCCCCCAAGAGGAGGGGGCAGCCACCGGGGAGCTGTTTTTT. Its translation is CASSPQEEGAATGELFF. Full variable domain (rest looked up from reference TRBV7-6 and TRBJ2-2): GAGVSQSPRYKVTKRGQDVALRCDPISGHVSLYWYRQALGQGPEFLTYFNYEAQQDKSGLPNDRFSAERPEGSISTLTIQRTEQRDSAMYRCASSPQEEGAATGELFFGEGSRLTVL.

The CDR3: CASSRGTTTDTQYF. The CDR3 DNA sequence: TGTGCCAGCAGCCGCGGGACTACGACAGATACGCAGTATTTT. The V and J genes are TRBV7-2 and TRBJ2-3; 7 bases line up with TRBD2. The length of the CDR3 is 14 residues. Looked up from germline, CDR1 is SGHTA and CDR2 is FQGNSA. V gave up 5 bases and J gave up 3 bases; unmatched junction bases: 5.